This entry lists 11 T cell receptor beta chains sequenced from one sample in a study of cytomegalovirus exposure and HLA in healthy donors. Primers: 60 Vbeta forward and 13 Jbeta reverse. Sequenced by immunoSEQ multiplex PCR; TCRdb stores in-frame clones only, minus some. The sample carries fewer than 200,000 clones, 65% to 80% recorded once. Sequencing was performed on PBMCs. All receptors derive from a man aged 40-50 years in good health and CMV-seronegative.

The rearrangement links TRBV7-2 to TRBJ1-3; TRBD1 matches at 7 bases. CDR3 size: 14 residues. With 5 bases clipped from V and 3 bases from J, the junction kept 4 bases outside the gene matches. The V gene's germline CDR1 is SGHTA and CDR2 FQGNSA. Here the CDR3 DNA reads TGTGCCAGCAGCCTCGGGACAGTTGGAAACACCATATATTTT. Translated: CASSLGTVGNTIYF.

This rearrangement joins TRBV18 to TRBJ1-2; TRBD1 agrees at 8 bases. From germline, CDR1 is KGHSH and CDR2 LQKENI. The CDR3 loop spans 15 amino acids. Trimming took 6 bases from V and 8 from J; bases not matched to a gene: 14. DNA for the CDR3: TGTGCCAGCTCCCGGGAGACAGGGGATGTCGTGGGCTACACCTTC. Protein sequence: CASSRETGDVVGYTF.

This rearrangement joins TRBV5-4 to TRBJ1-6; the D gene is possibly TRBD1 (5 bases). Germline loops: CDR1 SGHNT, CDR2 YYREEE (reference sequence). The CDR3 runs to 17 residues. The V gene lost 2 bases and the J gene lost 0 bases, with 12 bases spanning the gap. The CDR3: CASSFRLGRSYNSPLHF. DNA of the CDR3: TGTGCCAGCAGCTTCCGTTTGGGGCGCTCCTATAATTCACCCCTCCACTTT.

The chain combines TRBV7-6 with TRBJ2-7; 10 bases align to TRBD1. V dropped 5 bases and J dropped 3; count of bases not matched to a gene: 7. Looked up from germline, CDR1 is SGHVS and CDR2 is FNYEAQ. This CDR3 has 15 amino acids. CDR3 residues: CASSQGTGEGYEQYF. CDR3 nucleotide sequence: TGTGCCAGCAGCCAGGGGACAGGGGAGGGCTACGAGCAGTACTTC.

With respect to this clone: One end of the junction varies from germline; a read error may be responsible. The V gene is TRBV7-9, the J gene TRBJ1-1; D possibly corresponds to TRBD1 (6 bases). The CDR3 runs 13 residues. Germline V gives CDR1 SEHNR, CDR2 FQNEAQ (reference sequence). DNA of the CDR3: TGTTCCAGCAGCTTCCTAACAGGGTCTGAAGCTTTCTTT. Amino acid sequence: CSSSFLTGSEAFF.

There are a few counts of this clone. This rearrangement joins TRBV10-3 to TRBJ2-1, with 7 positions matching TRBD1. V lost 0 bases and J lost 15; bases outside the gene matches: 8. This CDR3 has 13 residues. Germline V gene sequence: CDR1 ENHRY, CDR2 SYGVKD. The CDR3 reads CAISESDRQGMFF. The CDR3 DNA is TGTGCCATCAGTGAGTCGGATCGACAGGGCATGTTCTTC.

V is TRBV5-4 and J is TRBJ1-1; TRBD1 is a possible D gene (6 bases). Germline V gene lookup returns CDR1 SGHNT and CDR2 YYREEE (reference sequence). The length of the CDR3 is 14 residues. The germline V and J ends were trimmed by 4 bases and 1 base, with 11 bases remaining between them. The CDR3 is CASSGDKRNTEAFF. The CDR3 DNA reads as TGTGCCAGCAGCGGGGACAAAAGGAACACTGAAGCTTTCTTT.

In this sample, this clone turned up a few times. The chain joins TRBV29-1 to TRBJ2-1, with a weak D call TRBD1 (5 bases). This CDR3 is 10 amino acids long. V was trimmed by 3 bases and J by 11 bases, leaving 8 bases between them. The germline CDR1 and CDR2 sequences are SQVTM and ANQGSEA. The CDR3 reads CSVEGPQQFF. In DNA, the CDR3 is TGCAGCGTTGAGGGGCCCCAGCAGTTCTTC.

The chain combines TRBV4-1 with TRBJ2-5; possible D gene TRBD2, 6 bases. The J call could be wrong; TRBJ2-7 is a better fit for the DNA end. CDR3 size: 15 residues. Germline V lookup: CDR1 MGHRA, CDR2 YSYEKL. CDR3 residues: CASSQGLSGSYEQYF. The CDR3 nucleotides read TGCGCCAGCAGCCAAGGCCTTAGCGGCTCCTACGAGCAGTACTTC.

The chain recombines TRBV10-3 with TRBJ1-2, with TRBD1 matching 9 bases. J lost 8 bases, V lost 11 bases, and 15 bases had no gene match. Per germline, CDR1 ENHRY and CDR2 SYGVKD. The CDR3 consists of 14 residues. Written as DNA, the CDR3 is TGTGCCGTCGAGCAGGGACAGGGCAACCGCGGCTACACCTTC. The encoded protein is CAVEQGQGNRGYTF.

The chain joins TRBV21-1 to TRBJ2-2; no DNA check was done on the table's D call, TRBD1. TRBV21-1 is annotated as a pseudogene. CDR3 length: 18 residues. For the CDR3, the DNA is TGTGCCAGCAGCAAAGAATGGGGCCGGAGCGCGAACACCGGGGAGCTGTTTTTT. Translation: CASSKEWGRSANTGELFF.